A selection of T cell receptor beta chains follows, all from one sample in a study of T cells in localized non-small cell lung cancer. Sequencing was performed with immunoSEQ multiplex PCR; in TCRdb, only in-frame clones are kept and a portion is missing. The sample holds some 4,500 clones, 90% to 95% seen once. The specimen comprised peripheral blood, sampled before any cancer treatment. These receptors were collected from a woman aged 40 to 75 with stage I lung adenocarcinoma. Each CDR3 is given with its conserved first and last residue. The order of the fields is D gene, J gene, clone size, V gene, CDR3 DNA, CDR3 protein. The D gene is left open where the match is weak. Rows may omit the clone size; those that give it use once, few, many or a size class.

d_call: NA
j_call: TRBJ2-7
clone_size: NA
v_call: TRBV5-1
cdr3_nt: TGCGCCAGCAGCTTGGAGGGCAGGACCCCCTACGAGCAGTACTTC
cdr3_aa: CASSLEGRTPYEQYF

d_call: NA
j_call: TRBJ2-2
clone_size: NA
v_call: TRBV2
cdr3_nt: TGTGCCAGCAGCAAAACGCCCGGGGAGCTGTTTTTT
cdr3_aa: CASSKTPGELFF

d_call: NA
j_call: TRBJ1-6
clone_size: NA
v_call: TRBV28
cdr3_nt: TGTGCCAGCAGTCCCCCGAGGGGAGCCCTCCACTTT
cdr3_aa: CASSPPRGALHF

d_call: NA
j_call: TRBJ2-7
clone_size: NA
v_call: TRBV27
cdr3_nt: TGTGCCAGCAGTTCTGTCCCGAGCTCCTACGAGCAGTACTTC
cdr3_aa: CASSSVPSSYEQYF

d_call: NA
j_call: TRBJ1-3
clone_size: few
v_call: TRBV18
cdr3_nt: TGTGCCAGCTCACCACTAACGGAGACAAGGCCGTGGGGTACAGTACAGAACACCATATATTTT
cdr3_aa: CASSPLTETRPWGTVQNTIYF

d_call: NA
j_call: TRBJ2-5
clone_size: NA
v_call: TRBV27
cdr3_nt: TGTGCCAGCAGTCCCGGGACCTTAAGCTATGGAGAGACCCAGTACTTC
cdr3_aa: CASSPGTLSYGETQYF

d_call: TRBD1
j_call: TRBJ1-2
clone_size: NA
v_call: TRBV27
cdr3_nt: TGTGCCAATGAGAGGGGGCGAAGCTATGGCTACACCTTC
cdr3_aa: CANERGRSYGYTF

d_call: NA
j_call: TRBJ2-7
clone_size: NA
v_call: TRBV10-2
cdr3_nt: TGCGCCAGCAGTGAAAGGTTGGGAGGTCTCGACGAGCAGTACTTC
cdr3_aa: CASSERLGGLDEQYF

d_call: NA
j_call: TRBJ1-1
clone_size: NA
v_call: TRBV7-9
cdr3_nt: TGTGCCAGCAGCCGTGACAGAGTGAACACTGAAGCTTTCTTT
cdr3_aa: CASSRDRVNTEAFF

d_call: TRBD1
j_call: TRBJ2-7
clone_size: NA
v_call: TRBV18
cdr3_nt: TGTGCCAGCTCACCTCGACAGGGAATCTACGAGCAGTACTTC
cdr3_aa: CASSPRQGIYEQYF

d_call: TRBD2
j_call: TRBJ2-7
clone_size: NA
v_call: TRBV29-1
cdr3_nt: TGCAGCGTTGCTAGCGGGACCTTCTACGAGCAGTACTTC
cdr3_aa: CSVASGTFYEQYF

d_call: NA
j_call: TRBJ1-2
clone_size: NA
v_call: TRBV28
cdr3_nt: TGTGCCAGCAATGTGGGGCAACCCGTTGGCTACACCTTC
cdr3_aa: CASNVGQPVGYTF

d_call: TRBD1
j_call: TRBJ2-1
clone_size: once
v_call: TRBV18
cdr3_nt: TGTGCCAGCTCACCACCGGGGACAGGGGGTCCGATCCCGAGATACAATGAGCAGTTCTTC
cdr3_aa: CASSPPGTGGPIPRYNEQFF

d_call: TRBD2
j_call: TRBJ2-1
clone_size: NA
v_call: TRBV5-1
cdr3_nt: TGCGCCAGCAGGAAGTATTCTGGCGGGAGCTACAATGAGCAGTTCTTC
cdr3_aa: CASRKYSGGSYNEQFF

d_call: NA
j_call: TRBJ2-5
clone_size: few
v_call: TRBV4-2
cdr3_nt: TGTGCCAGCAGCCAAGAACTTTCCGCGGAGACCCAGTACTTC
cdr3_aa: CASSQELSAETQYF

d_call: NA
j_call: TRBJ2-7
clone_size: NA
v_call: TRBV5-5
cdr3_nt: TGTGCCAGCAGCTTGGAGGCACAAGGGCACTCCTACGAGCAGTACTTC
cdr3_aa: CASSLEAQGHSYEQYF

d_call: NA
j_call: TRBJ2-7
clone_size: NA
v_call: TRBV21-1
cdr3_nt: TGTGCCGTTCGGGACTTCTATTACGAGCAGTACTTC
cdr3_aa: CAVRDFYYEQYF

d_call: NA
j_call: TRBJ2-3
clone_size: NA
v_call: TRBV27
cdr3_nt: TGTGCCAGCAGTTTTCACGGGGCAGATACGCAGTATTTT
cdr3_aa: CASSFHGADTQYF

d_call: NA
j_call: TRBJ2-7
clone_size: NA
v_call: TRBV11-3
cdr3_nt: TGTGCCAGCAGCCTTTCCTCCGGGATGCACGAGCAGTACTTC
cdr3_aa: CASSLSSGMHEQYF

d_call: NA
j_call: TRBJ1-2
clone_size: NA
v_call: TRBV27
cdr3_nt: TGTGCCAGCAGTGACCCCACCGGGGGCCTCTATGGCTACACCTTC
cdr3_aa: CASSDPTGGLYGYTF